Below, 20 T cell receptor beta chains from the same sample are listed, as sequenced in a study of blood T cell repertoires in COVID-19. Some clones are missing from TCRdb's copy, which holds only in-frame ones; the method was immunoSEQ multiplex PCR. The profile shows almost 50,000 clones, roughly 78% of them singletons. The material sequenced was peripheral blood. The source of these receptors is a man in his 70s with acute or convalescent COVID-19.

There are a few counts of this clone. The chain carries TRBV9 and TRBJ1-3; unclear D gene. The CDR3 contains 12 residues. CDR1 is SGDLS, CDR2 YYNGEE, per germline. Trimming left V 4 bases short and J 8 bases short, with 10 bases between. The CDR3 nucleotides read TGTGCCAGCAGCTTCCGTTTTGACACCATATATTTT. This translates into CASSFRFDTIYF.

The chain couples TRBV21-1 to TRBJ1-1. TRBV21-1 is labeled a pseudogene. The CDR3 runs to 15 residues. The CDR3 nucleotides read TGTGCCAGCAGCAAACTGGGGAGGGTGAACACTGAAGCTTTCTTT. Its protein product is CASSKLGRVNTEAFF.

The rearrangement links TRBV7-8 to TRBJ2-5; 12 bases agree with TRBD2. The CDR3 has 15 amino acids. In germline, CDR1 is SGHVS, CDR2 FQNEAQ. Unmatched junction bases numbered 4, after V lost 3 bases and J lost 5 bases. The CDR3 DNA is TGTGCCAGCAGCTTCGGACTAGCGGGACGTGAGACCCAGTACTTC. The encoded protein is CASSFGLAGRETQYF.

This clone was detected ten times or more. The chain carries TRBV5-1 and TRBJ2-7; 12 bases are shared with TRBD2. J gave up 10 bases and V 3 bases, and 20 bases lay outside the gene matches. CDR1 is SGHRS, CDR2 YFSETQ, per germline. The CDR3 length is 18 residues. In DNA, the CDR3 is TGCGCCAGCAGCTCCTCAAACCCCCTAGCGGGAGGGCGACAGGGACAGTACTTC. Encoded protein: CASSSSNPLAGGRQGQYF.

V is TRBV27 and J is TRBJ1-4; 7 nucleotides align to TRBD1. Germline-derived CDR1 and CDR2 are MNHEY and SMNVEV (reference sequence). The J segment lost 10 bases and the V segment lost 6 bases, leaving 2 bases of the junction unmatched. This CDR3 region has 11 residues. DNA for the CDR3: TGTGCCAGCAGCCAGGGGGGAAAACTGTTTTTT. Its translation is CASSQGGKLFF.

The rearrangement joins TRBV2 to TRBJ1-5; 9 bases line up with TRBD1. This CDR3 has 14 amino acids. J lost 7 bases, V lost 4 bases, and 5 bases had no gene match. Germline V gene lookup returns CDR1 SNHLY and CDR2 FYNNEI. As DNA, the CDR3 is TGTGCCAGCAGTGCGGACAGGGGAGGGCAGCCCCAGCATTTT. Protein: CASSADRGGQPQHF. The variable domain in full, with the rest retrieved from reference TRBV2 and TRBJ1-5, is EPEVTQTPSHQVTQMGQEVILRCVPISNHLYFYWYRQILGQKVEFLVSFYNNEISEKSEIFDDQFSVERPDGSNFTLKIRSTKLEDSAMYFCASSADRGGQPQHFGDGTRLSIL.

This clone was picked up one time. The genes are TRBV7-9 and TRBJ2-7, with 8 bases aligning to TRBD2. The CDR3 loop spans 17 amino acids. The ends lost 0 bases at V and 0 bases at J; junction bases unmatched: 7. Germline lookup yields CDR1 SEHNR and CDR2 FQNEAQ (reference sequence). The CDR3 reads CASSLALASGSSYEQYF. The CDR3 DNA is TGTGCCAGCAGCTTAGCGTTGGCAAGCGGGAGCTCCTACGAGCAGTACTTC.

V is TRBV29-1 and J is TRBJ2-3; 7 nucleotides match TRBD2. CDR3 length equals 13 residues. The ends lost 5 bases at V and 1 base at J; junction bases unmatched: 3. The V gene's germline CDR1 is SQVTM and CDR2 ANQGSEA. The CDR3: CSVSRGGTDTQYF. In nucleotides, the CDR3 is TGCAGCGTTTCCCGGGGGGGCACAGATACGCAGTATTTT.

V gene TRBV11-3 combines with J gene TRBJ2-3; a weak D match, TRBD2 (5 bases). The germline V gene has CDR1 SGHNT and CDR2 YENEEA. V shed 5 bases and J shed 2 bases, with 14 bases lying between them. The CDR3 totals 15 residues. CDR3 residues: CASSPRRTHTDTQYF. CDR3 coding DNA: TGTGCCAGCAGCCCCCGACGGACTCACACAGATACGCAGTATTTT.

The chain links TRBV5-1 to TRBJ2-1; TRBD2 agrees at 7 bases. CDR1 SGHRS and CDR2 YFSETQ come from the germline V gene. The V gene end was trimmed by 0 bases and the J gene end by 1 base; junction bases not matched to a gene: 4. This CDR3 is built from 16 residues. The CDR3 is CASSLGASGSYNEQFF. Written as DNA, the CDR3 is TGCGCCAGCAGCTTGGGGGCTAGCGGATCCTACAATGAGCAGTTCTTC.

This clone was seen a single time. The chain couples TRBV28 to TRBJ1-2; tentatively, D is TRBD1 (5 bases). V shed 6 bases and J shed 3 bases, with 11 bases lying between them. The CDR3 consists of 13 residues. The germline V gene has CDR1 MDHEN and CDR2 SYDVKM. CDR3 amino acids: CASSPGAYYGYTF. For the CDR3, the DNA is TGTGCCAGCAGCCCTGGGGCCTACTATGGCTACACCTTC.

The CDR3 loop is CASSLAGYGYTF. CDR3 bases: TGTGCCAGCAGTTTAGCGGGCTATGGCTACACCTTC. This chain links TRBV6-5 with TRBJ1-2, with D unresolved. V dropped 4 bases and J dropped 4 bases, with 7 bases sitting between them. CDR1 MNHEY and CDR2 SVGAGI come from the germline V gene. CDR3 length: 12 residues.

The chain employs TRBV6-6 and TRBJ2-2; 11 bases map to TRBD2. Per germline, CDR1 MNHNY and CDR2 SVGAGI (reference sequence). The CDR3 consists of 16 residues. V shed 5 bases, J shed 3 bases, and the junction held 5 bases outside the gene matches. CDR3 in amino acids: CASSKGLAGHTGELFF. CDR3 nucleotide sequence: TGTGCCAGCAGTAAAGGACTAGCGGGCCACACCGGGGAGCTGTTTTTT.

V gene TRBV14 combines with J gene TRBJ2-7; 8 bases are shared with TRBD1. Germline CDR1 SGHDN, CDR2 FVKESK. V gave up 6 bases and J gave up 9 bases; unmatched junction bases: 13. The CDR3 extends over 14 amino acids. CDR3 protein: CASRSLGQGKRQYF. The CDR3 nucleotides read TGTGCCAGCAGGAGCCTCGGACAGGGAAAAAGGCAGTACTTC. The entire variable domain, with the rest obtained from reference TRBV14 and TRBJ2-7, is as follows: EAGVTQFPSHSVIEKGQTVTLRCDPISGHDNLYWYRRVMGKEIKFLLHFVKESKQDESGMPNNRFLAERTGGTYSTLKVQPAELEDSGVYFCASRSLGQGKRQYFGPGTRLTVT.

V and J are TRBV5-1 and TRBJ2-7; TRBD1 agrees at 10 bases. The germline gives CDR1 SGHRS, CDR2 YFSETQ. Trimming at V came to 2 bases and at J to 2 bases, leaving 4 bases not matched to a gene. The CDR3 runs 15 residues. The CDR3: CASSFDGQGAYEQYF. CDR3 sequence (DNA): TGCGCCAGCAGCTTTGATGGACAGGGGGCCTACGAGCAGTACTTC.

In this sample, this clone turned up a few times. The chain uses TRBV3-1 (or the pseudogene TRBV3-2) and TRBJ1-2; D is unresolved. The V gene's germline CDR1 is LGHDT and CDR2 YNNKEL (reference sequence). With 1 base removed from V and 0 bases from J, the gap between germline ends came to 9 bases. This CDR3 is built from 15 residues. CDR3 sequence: CASSQVGGTNYGYTF. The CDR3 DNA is TGTGCCAGCAGCCAAGTGGGAGGGACTAACTATGGCTACACCTTC.

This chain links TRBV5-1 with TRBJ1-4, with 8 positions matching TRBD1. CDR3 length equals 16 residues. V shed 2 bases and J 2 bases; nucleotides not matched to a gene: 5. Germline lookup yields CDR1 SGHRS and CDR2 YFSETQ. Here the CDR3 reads CASSLNRQGTNEKLFF. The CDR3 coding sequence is TGCGCCAGCAGCTTAAACAGACAGGGGACTAATGAAAAACTGTTTTTT.

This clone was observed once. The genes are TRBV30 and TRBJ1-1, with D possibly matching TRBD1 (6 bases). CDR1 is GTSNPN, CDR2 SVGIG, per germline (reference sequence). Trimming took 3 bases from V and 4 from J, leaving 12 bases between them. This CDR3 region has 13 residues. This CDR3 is CAWSPDSFTEAFF. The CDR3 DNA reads TGTGCCTGGAGCCCGGACAGCTTCACTGAAGCTTTCTTT.

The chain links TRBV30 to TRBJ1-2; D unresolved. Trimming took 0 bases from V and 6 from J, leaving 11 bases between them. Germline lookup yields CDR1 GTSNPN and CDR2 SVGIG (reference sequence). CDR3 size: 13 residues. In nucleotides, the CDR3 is TGTGCCTGGAGTGTACTAGAGGGCGATGGCTACACCTTC. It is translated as CAWSVLEGDGYTF.

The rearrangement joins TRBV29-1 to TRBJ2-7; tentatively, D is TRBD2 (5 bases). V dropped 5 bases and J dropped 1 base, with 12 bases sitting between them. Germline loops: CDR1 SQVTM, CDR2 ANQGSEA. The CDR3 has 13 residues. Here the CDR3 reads CSVYRDESYEQYF. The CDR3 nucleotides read TGCAGCGTTTACCGGGATGAGTCCTACGAGCAGTACTTC.